This TCR beta chain was identified in a study of T cell responses to AZD1222 COVID-19 vaccine. Whole-study findings and limits: Vaccine-associated CD4 TCRs spanned spike, dominant at 160-218 and 743-854. Seropositive status at baseline applied to only five to seven AZD1222 recipients. Of spike-specific TCRs, nearly half reportedly target regions left unmutated in variants.

The repertoire was sequenced with immunoSEQ multiplex PCR; TCRdb's copy has only in-frame clones and lacks some. The repertoire holds roughly 200,000 clones, around nine tenths seen once, with 3.6% in the top ten. Germline lookup yields CDR1 SGHAT and CDR2 FQNNGV. CDR3 length: 15 residues. V lost 0 bases, J lost 0 bases, and 8 bases lay in between. With regard to this clone: The antigen is unknown.

V gene TRBV11-2 combines with J gene TRBJ1-2; D remains unclear. The receptor was derived from an adult who received the MenACWY meningococcal vaccine as a control. The input for sequencing was peripheral blood, taken 28 days after the second dose of the MenACWY control vaccine. The CDR3 DNA sequence: TGTGCCAGCAGCTTAGATGTCAGATCTAACTATGGCTACACCTTC. This translates into CASSLDVRSNYGYTF.